This T cell receptor (beta chain) originates from a study of blood T cell repertoires in COVID-19. Study summary: COVID-19 samples from acute and convalescent phases originated in the United States, Italy and Spain. PBMCs, B-cell-depleted T cells, or T cells provided the cDNA or gDNA that made up the material.

Original methodology: The authors estimated nucleated cell counts from reference gene primer amplification. This table comes from immunoSEQ multiplex PCR, and its TCRdb copy is limited to in-frame clones, with some not included. V, J and clone size reflect that table, while D and trimming were determined from the DNA. The sample lists 150,000 or so clones, around 88% occurring once. The length of the CDR3 is 14 residues. The germline V and J ends were trimmed by 2 bases and 0 bases, with 7 bases remaining between them. Germline V lookup: CDR1 MNHEY, CDR2 SVGAGI. Followed longitudinally, the Seattle patients had been enrolled during active infection.

The sequencing sample was made of peripheral blood. This receptor was obtained from a man aged 55-75 years with COVID-19, enrolled during active disease. The chain couples TRBV6-5 to TRBJ1-1; D is possibly TRBD1 (6 bases). CDR3 DNA sequence: TGTGCCAGCAGTTACGGACAGCTGAACACTGAAGCTTTCTTT. Its translation is CASSYGQLNTEAFF.